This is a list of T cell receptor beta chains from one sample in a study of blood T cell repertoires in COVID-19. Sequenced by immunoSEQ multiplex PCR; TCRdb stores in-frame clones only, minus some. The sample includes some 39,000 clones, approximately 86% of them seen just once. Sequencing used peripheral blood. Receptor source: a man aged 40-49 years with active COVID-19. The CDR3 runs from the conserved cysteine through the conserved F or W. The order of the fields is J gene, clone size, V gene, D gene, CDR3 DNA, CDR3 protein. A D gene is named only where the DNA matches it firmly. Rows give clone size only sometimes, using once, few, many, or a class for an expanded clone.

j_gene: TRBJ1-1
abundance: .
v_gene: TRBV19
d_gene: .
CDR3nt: TGTGCCAGTAATAACAGTACTGAAGCTTTCTTT
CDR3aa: CASNNSTEAFF

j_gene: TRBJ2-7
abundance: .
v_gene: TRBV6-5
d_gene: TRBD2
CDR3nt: TGTGCCAGCAGTATTAGCGGGAGTGGTACCTACGAGCAGTACTTC
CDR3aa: CASSISGSGTYEQYF

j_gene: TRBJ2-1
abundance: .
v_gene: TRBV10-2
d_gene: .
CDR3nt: TGCGCCAGCAGTGATTACTCGCTTTATTCGGGGGGCTCCGGGGATGAGCAGTTCTTC
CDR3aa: CASSDYSLYSGGSGDEQFF

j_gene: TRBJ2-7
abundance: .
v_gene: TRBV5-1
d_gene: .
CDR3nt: TGCGCCAGCAGCCTCTACCCCTACGAGCAGTACTTC
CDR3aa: CASSLYPYEQYF

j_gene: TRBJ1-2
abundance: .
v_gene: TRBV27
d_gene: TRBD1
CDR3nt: TGTGCCAGCAGTTTATCGGCAGGGGGTGGTCGTGGCTACACCTTC
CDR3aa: CASSLSAGGGRGYTF

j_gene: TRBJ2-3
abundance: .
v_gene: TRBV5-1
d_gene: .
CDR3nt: TGCGCCAGCAGCTTGGGTCAAGAGGGGGCGCAGTATTTT
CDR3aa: CASSLGQEGAQYF

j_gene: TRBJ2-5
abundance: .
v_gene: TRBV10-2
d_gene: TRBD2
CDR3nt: TGCGCCACCCGGGAGGGAGCTAGCGGGAGAGAGACCCAGTACTTC
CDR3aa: CATREGASGRETQYF

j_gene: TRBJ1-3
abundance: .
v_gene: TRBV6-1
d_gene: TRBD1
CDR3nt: TGTGCCAGCAGTGTTCTTGCCTGGGACAGTGGAAACACCATATATTTT
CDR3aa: CASSVLAWDSGNTIYF

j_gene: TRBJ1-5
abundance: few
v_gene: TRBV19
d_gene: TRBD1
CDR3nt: TGTGCCAGTAGTATGACAGGGGGCAATCAGCCCCAGCATTTT
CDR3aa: CASSMTGGNQPQHF

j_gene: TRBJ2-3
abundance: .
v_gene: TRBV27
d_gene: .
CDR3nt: TGTGCCAGCAGTCCAGCGAATGCGGGAGATACGCAGTATTTT
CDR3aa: CASSPANAGDTQYF

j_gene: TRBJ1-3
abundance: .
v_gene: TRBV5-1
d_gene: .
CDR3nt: TGCGCCAGCAGCCAGGGGAGCTCTGGAAACACCATATATTTT
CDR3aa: CASSQGSSGNTIYF

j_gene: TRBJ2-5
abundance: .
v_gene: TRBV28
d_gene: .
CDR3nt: TGTGCCAGCAGTCGGAGGCAGACCCAGTACTTC
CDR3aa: CASSRRQTQYF

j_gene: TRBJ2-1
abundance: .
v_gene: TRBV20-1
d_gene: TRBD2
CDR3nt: TGCAGTGCTAGTAGCGGGGCAGCCTACAATGAGCAGTTCTTC
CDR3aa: CSASSGAAYNEQFF

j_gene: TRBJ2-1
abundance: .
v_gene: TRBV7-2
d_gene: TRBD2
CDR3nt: TGTGCCAGCAGAACCTCGCTAACGGGAGGACACAATGAGCAGTTCTTC
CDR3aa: CASRTSLTGGHNEQFF

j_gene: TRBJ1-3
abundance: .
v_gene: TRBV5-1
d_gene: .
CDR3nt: TGCGCCAGCAGCTGGGGACTGGGCTCTGGAAACACCATATATTTT
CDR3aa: CASSWGLGSGNTIYF

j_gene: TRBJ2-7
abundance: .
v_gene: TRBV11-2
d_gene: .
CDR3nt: TGTGCCAGCAGTTCTTTTGGGGGACACGGATCCTACGAGCAGTACTTC
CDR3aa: CASSSFGGHGSYEQYF

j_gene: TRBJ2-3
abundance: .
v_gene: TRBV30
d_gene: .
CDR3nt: TGTGCCTGGACTCAGAGCACAGATACGCAGTATTTT
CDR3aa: CAWTQSTDTQYF

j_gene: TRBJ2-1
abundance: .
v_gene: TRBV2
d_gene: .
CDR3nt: TGTGCCAGCTCCTTTCTCGGGGTCAATGAGCAGTTCTTC
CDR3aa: CASSFLGVNEQFF

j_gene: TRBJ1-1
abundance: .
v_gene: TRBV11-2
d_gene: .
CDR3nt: TGTGCCAGCAGCTTAGTAACTACTGAAGCTTTCTTT
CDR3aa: CASSLVTTEAFF

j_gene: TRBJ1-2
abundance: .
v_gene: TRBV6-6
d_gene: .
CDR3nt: TGTGCCAGCAGGCCGAGTAGGGGCGCGCACTATGGCTACACCTTC
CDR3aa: CASRPSRGAHYGYTF

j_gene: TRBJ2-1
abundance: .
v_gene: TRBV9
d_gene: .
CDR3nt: TGTGCCAGCAGCGTAGATCAGCGGGCTTCCTACAATGAGCAGTTCTTC
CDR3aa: CASSVDQRASYNEQFF

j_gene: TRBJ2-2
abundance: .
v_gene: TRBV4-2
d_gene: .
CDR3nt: TGTGCCAGCAGCCAAGTTCGGAGGGCTGGAACCGGGGAGCTGTTTTTT
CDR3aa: CASSQVRRAGTGELFF

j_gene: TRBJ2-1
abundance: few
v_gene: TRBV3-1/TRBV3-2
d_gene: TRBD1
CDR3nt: TGTGCCAGCAGCCAAGTGGCACAGGGGTACAATGAGCAGTTCTTC
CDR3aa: CASSQVAQGYNEQFF

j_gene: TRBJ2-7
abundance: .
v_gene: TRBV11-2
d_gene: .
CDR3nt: TGTGCCAGCAGCACGCCCGGGGGAAGATCCTACGAGCAGTACTTC
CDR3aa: CASSTPGGRSYEQYF

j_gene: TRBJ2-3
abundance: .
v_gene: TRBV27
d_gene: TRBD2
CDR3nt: TGTGCCAGCAGACTAGCGGATCACACAGATACGCAGTATTTT
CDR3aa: CASRLADHTDTQYF

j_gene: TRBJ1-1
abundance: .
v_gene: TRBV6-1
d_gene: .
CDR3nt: TGTGCCAGCAGCGAAGACCCCCTCTGGAGGACTGAAGCTTTCTTT
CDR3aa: CASSEDPLWRTEAFF

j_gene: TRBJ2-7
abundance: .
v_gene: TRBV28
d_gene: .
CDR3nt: TGTGCCAGCAGTCCCGGACAAAACTCCTACGAGCAGTACTTC
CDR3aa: CASSPGQNSYEQYF

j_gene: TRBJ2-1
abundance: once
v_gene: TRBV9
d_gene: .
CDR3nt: TGTGCCAGCAGCGTAGGGAGGGGGACTACCCTCGTGAATGAGCAGTTCTTC
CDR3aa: CASSVGRGTTLVNEQFF

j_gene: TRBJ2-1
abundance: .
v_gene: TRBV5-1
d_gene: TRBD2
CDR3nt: TGCGCCAGCAGGTTGGTAGCGGGAGCGAGTGAGCAGTTCTTC
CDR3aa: CASRLVAGASEQFF

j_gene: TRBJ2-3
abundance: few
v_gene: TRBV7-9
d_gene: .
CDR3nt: TGTGCCAGCAGCTTTTACGGGGCGGGGATCACAGATACGCAGTATTTT
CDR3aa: CASSFYGAGITDTQYF

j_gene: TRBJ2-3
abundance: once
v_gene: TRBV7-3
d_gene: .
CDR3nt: TGTGCCAGCAGCCAGGCCCTGGGCACAGATACGCAGTATTTT
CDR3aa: CASSQALGTDTQYF

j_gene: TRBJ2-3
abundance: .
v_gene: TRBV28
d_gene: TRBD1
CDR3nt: TGTGCCAGCAGTCAAACAGGGGTGGCAGATACGCAGTATTTT
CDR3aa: CASSQTGVADTQYF

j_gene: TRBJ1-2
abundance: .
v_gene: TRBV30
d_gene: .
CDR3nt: TGTGCCTGGAGGGGAGTGGATGGCTACACCTTC
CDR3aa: CAWRGVDGYTF

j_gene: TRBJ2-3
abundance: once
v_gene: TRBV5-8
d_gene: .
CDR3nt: TGTGCCAGCAGCTTGGGCGTCAGCGCCATTAGCACAGATACGCAGTATTTT
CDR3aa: CASSLGVSAISTDTQYF

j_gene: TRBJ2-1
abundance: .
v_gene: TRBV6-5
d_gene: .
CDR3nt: TGTGCCAGCAGTTACAAAGGAGTCAACAATGAGCAGTTCTTC
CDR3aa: CASSYKGVNNEQFF

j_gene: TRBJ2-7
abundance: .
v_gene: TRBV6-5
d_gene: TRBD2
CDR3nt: TGTGCCAGCAGTTACAGCGGGGCCTTAGACTACGAGCAGTACTTC
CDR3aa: CASSYSGALDYEQYF

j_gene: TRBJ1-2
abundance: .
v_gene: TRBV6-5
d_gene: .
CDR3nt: TGTGCCAGCAGTCTTCAGGGAAGGGATGGCTACACCTTC
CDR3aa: CASSLQGRDGYTF

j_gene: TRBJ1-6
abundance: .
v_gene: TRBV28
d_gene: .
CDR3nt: TGTGCCAGCAGTTTTCTACAGGGTGAATCACCCCTCCACTTT
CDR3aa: CASSFLQGESPLHF

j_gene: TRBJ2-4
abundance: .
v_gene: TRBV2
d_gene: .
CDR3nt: TGTGCCAGCAGTGAAGCAAGAGGAGGGGCGGACATTCAGTACTTC
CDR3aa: CASSEARGGADIQYF